This T cell receptor (beta chain) was retrieved from a study of blood T cells in healthy people across ages. Roughly 9.2 milliliters was the volume of peripheral blood drawn from each donor. Alongside a J-beta primer mix, a sample-barcoded 5' primer served in a second PCR lasting about 7 to 12 cycles. With 12 random nucleotides, a template-switch adaptor tagged each individual cDNA molecule. TCRdb recomputed calls from the 5' RACE reads with MiXCR, one row per CDR3 protein. The sample yields some 1.8 million distinct CDR3 sequences, about 39% seen once. This CDR3 spans 14 amino acids. The V and J ends lost 3 bases and 4 bases respectively, with 11 bases between them. The germline V gene has CDR1 ENHRY and CDR2 SYGVKD. This clonotype was observed a handful of times. The antigen remains undetermined. Whole-study results and caveats: A roughly linear age-dependent decrease characterized TCR beta diversity per million T cells. Underestimates were what the diversity estimates from one million T cells were considered to be.

This sequence was found in a human donor in good health. Sequencing was performed on blood. The chain uses TRBV10-3 and TRBJ2-3; D ambiguous. The chain's CDR3 is CAISDILAADTQYF. The CDR3 bases are TGTGCCATCAGTGATATTTTAGCAGCAGATACGCAGTATTTT.